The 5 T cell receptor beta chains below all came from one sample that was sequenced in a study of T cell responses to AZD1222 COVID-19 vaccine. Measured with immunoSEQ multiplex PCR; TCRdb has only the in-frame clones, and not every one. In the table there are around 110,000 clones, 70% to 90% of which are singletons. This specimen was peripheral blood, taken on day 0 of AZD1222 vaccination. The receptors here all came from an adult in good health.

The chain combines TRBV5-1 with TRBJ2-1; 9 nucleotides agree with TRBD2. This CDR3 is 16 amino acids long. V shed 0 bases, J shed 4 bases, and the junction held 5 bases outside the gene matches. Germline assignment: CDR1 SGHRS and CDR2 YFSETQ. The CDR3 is CASSLELAGPYNEQFF. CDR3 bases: TGCGCCAGCAGCTTGGAGCTAGCGGGGCCATACAATGAGCAGTTCTTC. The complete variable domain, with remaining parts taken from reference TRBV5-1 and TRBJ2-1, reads KAGVTQTPRYLIKTRGQQVTLSCSPISGHRSVSWYQQTPGQGLQFLFEYFSETQRNKGNFPGRFSGRQFSNSRSEMNVSTLELGDSALYLCASSLELAGPYNEQFFGPGTRLTVL.

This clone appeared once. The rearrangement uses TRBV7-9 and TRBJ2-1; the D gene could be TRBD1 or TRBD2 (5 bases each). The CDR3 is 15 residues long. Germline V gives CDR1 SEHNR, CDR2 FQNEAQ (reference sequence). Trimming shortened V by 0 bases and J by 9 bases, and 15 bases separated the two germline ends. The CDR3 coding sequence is TGTGCCAGCAGCTTAGCTCTGGGGACGCAAGCTGAGCAGTTCTTC. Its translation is CASSLALGTQAEQFF.

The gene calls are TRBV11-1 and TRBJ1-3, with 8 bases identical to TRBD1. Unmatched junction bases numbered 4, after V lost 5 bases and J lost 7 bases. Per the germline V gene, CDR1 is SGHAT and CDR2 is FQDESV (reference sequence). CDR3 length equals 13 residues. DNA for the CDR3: TGTGCCAGCAGCCGGACAGGGTGGAACACCATATATTTT. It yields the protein CASSRTGWNTIYF.

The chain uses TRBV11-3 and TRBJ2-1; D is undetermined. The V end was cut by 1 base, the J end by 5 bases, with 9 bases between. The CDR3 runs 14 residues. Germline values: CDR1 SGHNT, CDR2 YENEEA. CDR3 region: CASSLVGPDNEQFF. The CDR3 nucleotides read TGTGCCAGCAGCTTAGTAGGCCCTGACAATGAGCAGTTCTTC.

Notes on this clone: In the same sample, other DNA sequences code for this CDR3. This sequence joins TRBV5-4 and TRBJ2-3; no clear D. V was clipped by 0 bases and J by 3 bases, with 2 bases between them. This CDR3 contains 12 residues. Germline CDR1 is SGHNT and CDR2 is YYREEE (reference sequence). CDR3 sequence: CASSLVTDTQYF. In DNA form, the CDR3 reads TGTGCCAGCAGCTTGGTGACAGATACGCAGTATTTT.